The present T cell receptor (beta chain) was sequenced within a study of T cell clonality in common variable immunodeficiency. Regarding the study as a whole: The cause of increased CVID clonality remains unclear without subpopulation sequencing. Common variable immunodeficiency TCR beta sequences reportedly had fewer deletions and N-nucleotide insertions. TCRbeta clonality was increased in CVID versus healthy controls.

This clone came up many times. The target antigen is unknown. The CDR3 end lies 3 residues beyond the end of the read and is filled in from the germline J gene. Only in-frame clones appear in the TCRdb table, and some are missing; sequencing was by immunoSEQ multiplex PCR. The data show about 19,000 clones, with none appearing a single time. Between the trimmed V and J ends, which lost 1 base and 7 bases, there was a span of 13 bases. This CDR3 has 15 amino acids. The germline V gene encodes CDR1 MGHRA and CDR2 YSYEKL. Diagnosis required reduced IgG, IgA and/or IgM with specific antibody deficiency. Donors gave roughly 4.5 to 8.5 ml heparinized peripheral whole blood.

Sequenced sample: peripheral blood mononuclear cells. This clonotype was obtained from a human donor with common variable immunodeficiency. V gene TRBV4-1 combines with J gene TRBJ1-4; possibly TRBD1 for D (5 bases). The CDR3 DNA, read in part, is TGCGCCAGCAGCCAAGCTCCGGAAAGGGGTGAAAAA. Protein product: CASSQAPERGEK. The CDR3 in its entirety is CASSQAPERGEKLFF.